This T cell receptor (beta chain) is from a study of T cell repertoires in cytomegalovirus infection. On this clonotype itself: Its antigen is not known.

Trimming pared 5 bases from V and 6 bases from J, leaving 11 bases between. CDR1 is LNHNV, CDR2 YYDKDF, per germline (reference sequence). The CDR3 extends over 14 amino acids. TCRdb re-derived calls from the reads in MiXCR, one entry per CDR3 protein. The data show 750,000 to 900,000 distinct CDR3 sequences, with roughly 29% seen just once and around 13% held by the top ten. The clonotype was recovered from a human donor in good health (CMV status not recorded). Some clones in this sample may be carry-over from other donors' samples. The chain links TRBV15 to TRBJ1-6; D unresolved. The starting material was cultured CD8+ T cells from PBMCs, obtained from culture after CMV antigen stimulation. CDR3 loop: CATSPWSPNSPLHF. The CDR3 DNA reads as TGTGCCACCAGCCCCTGGTCGCCTAATTCACCCCTCCACTTT.